Listed below are T cell receptor beta chains from one sample, sequenced in a study of cytomegalovirus exposure and HLA in healthy donors. Sequencing used immunoSEQ multiplex PCR; TCRdb keeps in-frame clones, though not all of them. The data contain around 130,000 clones, 82% of them singletons. The sequencing input was PBMCs. The receptors stem from a boy between 2 and 10 years old in good health and CMV-seronegative. Each CDR3 is given with its conserved first and last residue. D genes are given only for firm matches. A clone size is listed for some rows: how often the clone was seen (once, few, many), or a class if it is expanded.

>TRBV25-1|TRBJ1-2|.|.
TGTGCCAGCAGTGAATGGGGCCAATATGGCTACACCTTC
CASSEWGQYGYTF
>TRBV6-6|TRBJ1-2|.|TRBD1
TGTGCCAGCAGAGACAGGGTGATCTATGGCTACACCTTC
CASRDRVIYGYTF
>TRBV4-2|TRBJ1-6|few|.
TGTGCCAGCAGCCGGCAGGGACCGGGGGATTCACCCCTCCACTTT
CASSRQGPGDSPLHF
>TRBV30|TRBJ2-3|.|TRBD2
TGTGCCTGGAGTGTACCAGTAGCGGGGGGCCTAGGCACGCAGTATTTT
CAWSVPVAGGLGTQYF
>TRBV5-1|TRBJ1-4|.|.
TGCGCCAGCAGCCGGGTCGACGGAACTAATGAAAAACTGTTTTTT
CASSRVDGTNEKLFF
>TRBV7-2|TRBJ1-2|.|TRBD1
TGTGCCAGCAGCTTCGATTATACCGGGACAGGGTATGACTATGGCTACACCTTC
CASSFDYTGTGYDYGYTF
>TRBV9|TRBJ1-1|.|TRBD1
TGTGCCAGCAGCGTTGCCGGGACAGGGGGCACTGAAGCTTTCTTT
CASSVAGTGGTEAFF
>TRBV6-6|TRBJ1-5|.|.
TGTGCCAGCAGTTACCCCGGGAACCAGCCCCAGCATTTT
CASSYPGNQPQHF
>TRBV7-9|TRBJ2-3|.|.
TGTGCCAGCAGTCCCCCGCGGGGCACAGATACGCAGTATTTT
CASSPPRGTDTQYF
>TRBV7-9|TRBJ2-5|.|.
TGTGCCAGCAGCTCCACTACCCTCCAAGAGACCCAGTACTTC
CASSSTTLQETQYF
>TRBV4-2|TRBJ2-1|once|TRBD2
TGTGCCAGCAGCCGGATGGGGTCTAGCGGGGGGGCGAATGAGCAGTTCTTC
CASSRMGSSGGANEQFF
>TRBV19|TRBJ2-7|once|TRBD1
TGTGCCAGTAGTCCCCGGACAGGGAGCTCCTACGAGCAGTACTTC
CASSPRTGSSYEQYF
>TRBV2|TRBJ1-2|.|TRBD1
TGTGCCAGCAGTGGACAGGGGAACTATGGCTACACCTTC
CASSGQGNYGYTF
>TRBV30|TRBJ2-7|.|.
TGTGCCTGGAGTGTAGGGGCACACTACGAGCAGTACTTC
CAWSVGAHYEQYF
>TRBV5-6|TRBJ1-1|few|.
TGTGCCAGCAGCTTGTGGGTCGGGAGGGGTACTGAAGCTTTCTTT
CASSLWVGRGTEAFF
>TRBV6-6|TRBJ1-2|.|TRBD1
TGTGCCAGCAGCCAGACTGGACAGGGAAAGTATGGCTACACCTTC
CASSQTGQGKYGYTF
>TRBV5-6|TRBJ2-7|.|TRBD2
TGTGCCAGCAGCAAACCTAGCGGGGTTTTGAGTGAGCAGTACTTC
CASSKPSGVLSEQYF
>TRBV6-5|TRBJ1-1|.|.
TGTGCCAGCAGTTATCGGGAGCTTAGCACTGAAGCTTTCTTT
CASSYRELSTEAFF
>TRBV6-1|TRBJ1-1|.|TRBD1
TGTGCCAGCAGAGAAACAGGGGTGAGTGGCGCTTTCTTT
CASRETGVSGAFF
>TRBV7-9|TRBJ1-1|.|TRBD1
TGTGCCAGCAGCCTTCCCGACGGGACAGGGGCCACTGAAGCTTTCTTT
CASSLPDGTGATEAFF
>TRBV7-8|TRBJ2-5|.|.
TGTGCCACCATGATAAGGGGGGAGACCCAGTACTTC
CATMIRGETQYF
>TRBV13|TRBJ1-1|once|.
TGTGCCAGCAGCTTATACAGGGAAAACACTGAAGCTTTCTTT
CASSLYRENTEAFF
>TRBV7-6|TRBJ1-1|.|.
TGTGCCAGCAGCCCCTCGGGGGGGATCGGAGGCACTGAAGCTTTCTTT
CASSPSGGIGGTEAFF
>TRBV7-2|TRBJ2-3|once|.
TGTGCCAGCAGCTCTGACAGGTGGTTTCCAGATACGCAGTATTTT
CASSSDRWFPDTQYF
>TRBV6-4|TRBJ2-6|.|.
TGTGCCAGCAGTGACACGGGGGAGACAGGGCCTGGGGCCAACGTCCTGACTTTC
CASSDTGETGPGANVLTF
>TRBV7-2|TRBJ2-4|.|.
TGTGCCAGCAGCCCAAACAGGGAGGGCATTCAGTACTTC
CASSPNREGIQYF
>TRBV14|TRBJ1-6|.|.
TGTGCCAGCAGCCAGTTAAGCTTTTCACCCCTCCACTTT
CASSQLSFSPLHF
>TRBV5-1|TRBJ2-7|.|.
TGCGCCAGCGGGGCGGCAGATTCCTACGAGCAGTACTTC
CASGAADSYEQYF
>TRBV7-9|TRBJ2-7|.|.
TGTGCCAGCAGCTTAGTAGGCCTCGCGGTTGGGGAGCAGTACTTC
CASSLVGLAVGEQYF
>TRBV7-9|TRBJ1-1|.|.
TGTTCCAGCAACCGGGGTGGTGGACGAGAAGCTTTCTTT
CSSNRGGGREAFF
>TRBV4-3|TRBJ2-1|.|TRBD2
TGCGCCAGCAGCCAAGGGTCTAGCGGATACAATGAGCAGTTCTTC
CASSQGSSGYNEQFF
>TRBV5-1|TRBJ2-1|.|TRBD2
TGCGCCAGCTACGGCGGGGGTGCGGACAATGAGCAGTTCTTC
CASYGGGADNEQFF
>TRBV29-1|TRBJ2-6|few|TRBD1
TGCAGCGCCGAAGGACAGGGACCCTCTGGGGCCAACGTCCTGACTTTC
CSAEGQGPSGANVLTF
>TRBV5-6|TRBJ2-3|.|TRBD2
TGTGCCAGCAGCTCGGCGCGGGAGGGAAGAGATACGCAGTATTTT
CASSSAREGRDTQYF
>TRBV19|TRBJ2-1|.|.
TGTGCCAGTAGCCCATTGACAGGGACTTTCTACAATGAGCAGTTCTTC
CASSPLTGTFYNEQFF
>TRBV7-9|TRBJ2-7|.|.
TGTGCCAGCAGCTTCCAGGGGTCCCCGTACGAGCAGTACTTC
CASSFQGSPYEQYF
>TRBV4-3|TRBJ2-3|.|TRBD2
TGCGCCAGCAGCCAAGATAGGGCGGGGGGCCCTTCAGATACGCAGTATTTT
CASSQDRAGGPSDTQYF
>TRBV4-1|TRBJ2-2|.|.
TGCGCCAGCAGCCACCCCCTGGGGCAATCGAACACCGGGGAGCTGTTTTTT
CASSHPLGQSNTGELFF
>TRBV5-1|TRBJ2-7|.|.
TGCGCCAGCAGCCTCAGGGTCGGCGCCTACGAGCAGTACTTC
CASSLRVGAYEQYF
>TRBV9|TRBJ2-2|.|TRBD1
TGTGCCAGCAGCACCCCGGGACAGGGGGCCACCGGGGAGCTGTTTTTT
CASSTPGQGATGELFF
>TRBV30|TRBJ2-1|once|TRBD1
TGTGCCTGGAGGGGCGGACAGGGGACGTACAATGAGCAGTTCTTC
CAWRGGQGTYNEQFF
>TRBV15|TRBJ2-3|few|.
TGTGCCACCAGCAGAGCCAGGACTCACACAGATACGCAGTATTTT
CATSRARTHTDTQYF
>TRBV7-2|TRBJ2-5|.|TRBD2
TGTGCCAGCAGCTTCACTAGCGGGGTGTGGGAGGGTACCCAGTACTTC
CASSFTSGVWEGTQYF
>TRBV5-1|TRBJ2-5|.|.
TGCGCCAGCAGCTCGGCGGACACTCGAAGCGAGACCCAGTACTTC
CASSSADTRSETQYF
>TRBV5-6|TRBJ1-5|.|.
TGTGCCAGCAGTTTGGGCAGTTCGGGGTCTCAGCCCCAGCATTTT
CASSLGSSGSQPQHF
>TRBV30|TRBJ1-2|.|.
TGTGCCTGGAGTGTGACTGGAGCATCTAGGGGCTACACCTTC
CAWSVTGASRGYTF
>TRBV6-1|TRBJ2-3|.|.
TGTGCCGGCGAGAGTGGAGGGTCGGGGCCAGATACGCAGTATTTT
CAGESGGSGPDTQYF
>TRBV5-4|TRBJ1-3|.|.
TGTGCCAGCAGCGCCGACAGGTCCGGAAACACCATATATTTT
CASSADRSGNTIYF
>TRBV19|TRBJ1-6|once|.
TGTGCCAGTAGTCAGGGGTACCTTTCACCCCTCCACTTT
CASSQGYLSPLHF
>TRBV2|TRBJ1-2|.|.
TGTGCCAGCAGTGGACAGACTCCGGCCCTCGGTGGCTACACCTTC
CASSGQTPALGGYTF
>TRBV9|TRBJ2-1|.|TRBD1
TGTGCCAGCAGCGAGGGACAGGGGGAAGTTGATGAGCAGTTCTTC
CASSEGQGEVDEQFF
>TRBV7-3|TRBJ2-6|.|.
TGTGCCAGCAGCTTAAATCAGGGTACTAACCCTTCTGGGGCCAACGTCCTGACTTTC
CASSLNQGTNPSGANVLTF
>TRBV2|TRBJ2-1|.|TRBD2
TGTGCCAGCAGAGAAGGACTAGCGGGTCCCTCCTACAATGGGCAGTTCTTC
CASREGLAGPSYNGQFF
>TRBV4-1|TRBJ2-5|.|.
TGCGCCAGCAGCCAAGAGGTCGGGGGGACCCAGTACTTC
CASSQEVGGTQYF